A selection of T cell receptor beta chains follows, all from one sample in a study of blood T cell repertoires in COVID-19. Clones were sequenced by immunoSEQ multiplex PCR, and TCRdb holds only the in-frame ones, with some missing. This sample has approximately 190,000 clones, with 75% to 85% found just once. The sample comprised peripheral blood. These receptor sequences come from a man aged 55 to 69 with acute or convalescent COVID-19. The CDR3 runs from the conserved cysteine through the conserved F or W. Fields, in order: V gene, clone size, D gene, CDR3 length, J gene, CDR3 DNA, CDR3 protein. A D gene is named only where the DNA matches it firmly. Clone sizes are given selectively: once, few, many, or a class where the clone is expanded.

>TRBV5-1|-|TRBD1|15|TRBJ2-3
TGCGCCAGCAGCTTGGGGACAGGGGGCGCAGATACGCAGTATTTT
CASSLGTGGADTQYF
>TRBV7-2|-|-|14|TRBJ1-3
TGTGCCAGCAGCTTAACTCTCTCTGGAAACACCATATATTTT
CASSLTLSGNTIYF
>TRBV27|-|-|14|TRBJ1-4
TGTGCCAGCAGCCACGTAGGAGGGGATGAAAAACTGTTTTTT
CASSHVGGDEKLFF
>TRBV9|-|-|15|TRBJ2-7
TGTGCCAGCAGCGTAACGTGGGACAAGACCTACGAGCAGTACTTC
CASSVTWDKTYEQYF
>TRBV10-2|-|-|13|TRBJ2-2
TGCGCCAGCAGTGAACCGGGGGCCGGGGAGCTGTTTTTT
CASSEPGAGELFF
>TRBV6-5|-|TRBD1|15|TRBJ2-6
TGTGCCAGCAGTCCCCGGACAGGGGTGGCCAACGTCCTGACTTTC
CASSPRTGVANVLTF
>TRBV7-9|once|TRBD1|14|TRBJ1-5
TGTGCCAGCAGCCCACAGGGGGCTGATCAGCCCCAGCATTTT
CASSPQGADQPQHF
>TRBV19|-|TRBD2|15|TRBJ2-7
TGTGCCAGTAGTTCGATACTAGCGGACTCCTACGAGCAGTACTTC
CASSSILADSYEQYF
>TRBV11-3|once|-|15|TRBJ1-1
TGTGCCAGCAGCCCAGAGCGACAGACCAACACTGAAGCTTTCTTT
CASSPERQTNTEAFF
>TRBV5-5|-|-|16|TRBJ2-3
TGTGCCAGCAGCTTGGCCGGAGGGATCCCCACAGATACGCAGTATTTT
CASSLAGGIPTDTQYF